This TCR beta chain was sequenced for a study of T cell clonality in common variable immunodeficiency (dated by TCRdb to the mid-2010s). Points the paper makes about the study in general: CVID subjects shared fewer TCRbeta clones with each other than healthy controls did (p < 0.0001). The authors noted that sequencing repertoires of T cell subpopulations would be needed to clarify what caused the increased clonality in CVID. Even though DNA input was equal, the average per sample came to about 81,820 unique sequences for controls compared with about 31,547 for CVID samples. Compared with healthy controls, CVID subjects showed increased TCRbeta clonality (t-test p = 0.018), a feature most characteristic of about a third of subjects. CVID TCRbeta sequences were reported to have fewer deletions and N-nucleotide insertions and to lack highly modified clones with 13 or more V deletions. Differences among patients in the CVID cohort limited the correlations between repertoire features and clinical complications.

For CDR1 and CDR2, the germline V gene lists SGHRS and YFSETQ. Trimming at the junction amounts to 0 bases on V and 2 bases on J, and the germline ends lie 9 bases apart. The CDR3 covers 15 residues, taking in both the cysteine and the phenylalanine. The DNA shown is the part of the CDR3 that was read: 36 bases, in frame from base 1. For sequencing input, CVID and control samples contributed equivalent amounts of genomic DNA. For every sample, a 60 bp segment covering the rearranged TCRbeta CDR3 region was amplified and then sequenced. The immunoSEQ assay, a bias-corrected multiplex PCR combined with high-throughput sequencing, was used for TCRbeta amplification. The source study handled its data this way. Every unique nucleotide sequence counted as a clone and was annotated with V, D and J genes, copy number and frequency. Sequences were labeled productive if in frame, and non-productive if out of frame or containing stop codons. As previously described, clonality was calculated on the basis of Shannon's entropy. Mean CDR3 Kyte-Doolittle hydropathy was derived from the predicted amino acid sequences of productive clones. Hierarchical clustering of scaled V gene usage was performed with the R hclust function using Manhattan distance and complete linkage. Sharing of clones by CDR3 amino acid sequence was evaluated by resampling 12 repertoires per group over 100 rounds. Repertoires were searched for 60 to 80 published EBV-specific and about 240 published CMV-specific TCRbeta sequences. A couple of CVID samples yielding fewer than 10,000 sequences were excluded from analysis, leaving a few dozen CVID repertoires. TCRdb limited this immuneACCESS table to in-frame rearrangements with V and J called. A share of clones is missing; checked studies link under half to unresolved V genes, and the rest is unexplained. V and J calls and clone size follow that table, whereas D and trimming were derived from the DNA. The sample comprises about 44,000 clones, and every one was counted more than once. Clones ranked in the top ten supply around 9.3% of the sample.

Most of the CVID patients and most of the healthy controls were of Caucasian heritage. From each donor, roughly 4.5 to 8 ml of heparinized peripheral whole blood was collected. Genomic DNA from adults with common variable immune deficiency (CVID) and from healthy adult controls was the source for sequencing TCRbeta CDR3 repertoires. The control group was made up of roughly 22 healthy adult volunteers (roughly ten male and around 12 female) whose ages ranged from roughly 20 to 70 years, with a mean age of approximately 34. Diluted blood was subjected to density centrifugation over Hypaque 1077 or Ficoll-Paque for isolation of peripheral blood mononuclear cells. Unsorted mononuclear cells served as the source of genomic DNA, which was extracted either by Qiagen column purification or by a centrifugation-based method. This clone has a count of ten or more. Its recognized antigen is unknown. The read finishes 3 residues shy of the CDR3 end, and the germline J gene is used to complete it.

The specimen sequenced was peripheral blood mononuclear cells. The sequence was collected from a person aged 18 to 75 in good health. In this chain, TRBV5-1 is recombined with TRBJ2-4; a tentative D match to TRBD2 spans 6 bases. For the CDR3, the sequence is CASSLDRGTKNIQYF. CDR3 DNA, as far as it was read: TGCGCCAGCAGCTTGGACCGGGGGACCAAAAACATT. The variable domain in full, with residues beyond the CDR3 obtained from the reference TRBV5-1 and TRBJ2-4 genes, is KAGVTQTPRYLIKTRGQQVTLSCSPISGHRSVSWYQQTPGQGLQFLFEYFSETQRNKGNFPGRFSGRQFSNSRSEMNVSTLELGDSALYLCASSLDRGTKNIQYFGAGTRLSVL.